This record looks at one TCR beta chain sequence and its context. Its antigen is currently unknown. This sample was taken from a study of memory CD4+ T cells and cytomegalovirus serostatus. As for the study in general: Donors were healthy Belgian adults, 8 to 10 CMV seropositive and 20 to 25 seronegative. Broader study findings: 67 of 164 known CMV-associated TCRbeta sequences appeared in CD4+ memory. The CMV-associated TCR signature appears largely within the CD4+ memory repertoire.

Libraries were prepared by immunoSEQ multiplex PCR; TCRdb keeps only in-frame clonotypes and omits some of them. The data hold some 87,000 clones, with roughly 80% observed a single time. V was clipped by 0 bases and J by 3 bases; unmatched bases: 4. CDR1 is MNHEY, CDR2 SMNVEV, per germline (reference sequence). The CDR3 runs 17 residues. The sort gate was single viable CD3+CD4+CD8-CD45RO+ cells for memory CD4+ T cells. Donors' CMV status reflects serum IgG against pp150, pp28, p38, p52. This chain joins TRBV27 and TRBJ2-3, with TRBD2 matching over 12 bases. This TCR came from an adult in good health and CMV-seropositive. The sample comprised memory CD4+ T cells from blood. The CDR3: CASSLSSLAGGTDTQYF. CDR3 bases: TGTGCCAGCAGTTTATCGAGTCTAGCGGGAGGGACAGATACGCAGTATTTT.